This passage covers 12 T cell receptor beta chains from one sample sequenced in a study of CD8+ T cells in alopecia areata. TCR sequencing used cDNA made by reverse transcription of extracted RNA. Some clones are missing from TCRdb's copy, which holds only in-frame ones; the method was immunoSEQ multiplex PCR. Counted here are approximately 140,000 clones, about 88% occurring once; the ten biggest clones make up less than 15%. Treatment denoted: oral pan-JAK inhibitor, 5-10 mg twice daily. Sequencing was performed on CD8+ T cells sorted from blood, taken at week 4, from a patient treated with tofacitinib. The source of these receptors is a human donor with alopecia areata.

This sequence joins TRBV19 and TRBJ2-1; the match to TRBD2 covers 12 bases. This CDR3 comprises 14 residues. Germline assignment: CDR1 LNHDA and CDR2 SQIVND (reference sequence). Trimming took 6 bases from V and 8 from J; bases not matched to a gene: 5. CDR3: CASRGLAGPDEQFF. The CDR3 nucleotides are TGTGCCAGTAGAGGACTAGCGGGGCCCGATGAGCAGTTCTTC.

The V gene is TRBV27, the J gene TRBJ2-3; 10 bases map to TRBD2. The CDR3 is made up of 15 amino acids. The germline CDR1 and CDR2 sequences are MNHEY and SMNVEV (reference sequence). V shed 5 bases and J 1 base; nucleotides not matched to a gene: 3. This chain's CDR3 is CASSIGTSGTDTQYF. In DNA form, the CDR3 reads TGTGCCAGCAGTATCGGGACTAGCGGCACAGATACGCAGTATTTT.

This chain joins TRBV5-1 and TRBJ2-7; 9 nucleotides line up with TRBD2. Trimming at V came to 2 bases and at J to 0 bases, leaving 6 bases not matched to a gene. The CDR3 spans 16 residues. The germline CDR1 and CDR2 sequences are SGHRS and YFSETQ. CDR3 in DNA: TGCGCCAGCAGCTTTACTCGCGGGAGGGTCTCCTACGAGCAGTACTTC. Its translation: CASSFTRGRVSYEQYF. Together with reference TRBV5-1 and TRBJ2-7, the CDR3 gives the full variable domain: KAGVTQTPRYLIKTRGQQVTLSCSPISGHRSVSWYQQTPGQGLQFLFEYFSETQRNKGNFPGRFSGRQFSNSRSEMNVSTLELGDSALYLCASSFTRGRVSYEQYFGPGTRLTVT.

This chain uses TRBV27 with TRBJ2-7; 12 bases align to TRBD1. J was trimmed by 4 bases and V by 5 bases; bases with no gene match: 6. This CDR3 region has 15 residues. Germline-derived CDR1 and CDR2 are MNHEY and SMNVEV (reference sequence). This chain's CDR3 is CASSMGTGGEYEQYF. CDR3 nucleotide sequence: TGTGCCAGCAGTATGGGGACAGGGGGCGAATACGAGCAGTACTTC.

With respect to this clone: This same CDR3 is encoded by further DNA sequences in the sample. V and J are TRBV5-1 and TRBJ2-1, with no clear D. Trimming took off 0 bases at V and 0 bases at J, with 7 bases between the two ends. This CDR3 has 15 residues. Germline V gives CDR1 SGHRS, CDR2 YFSETQ. The CDR3 region is CASSLEGSSYNEQFF. CDR3 bases: TGCGCCAGCAGCTTGGAAGGTAGCTCCTACAATGAGCAGTTCTTC.

The chain uses TRBV6-1 and TRBJ2-7, with 10 bases matching TRBD1. With 4 bases clipped from V and 3 bases from J, the junction kept 6 bases outside the gene matches. The CDR3 has 15 residues. Germline V lookup: CDR1 MNHNS, CDR2 SASEGT. CDR3 sequence reads: CASSVTGTGVYEQYF. The CDR3 region has the DNA TGTGCCAGCAGTGTTACCGGGACAGGGGTCTACGAGCAGTACTTC.

The genes are TRBV4-1 and TRBJ2-7, with TRBD1 as a possible D gene (6 bases). CDR3 length equals 16 residues. Trimming removed 4 bases at V and 2 bases at J, with 18 bases between. Germline CDR1 is MGHRA and CDR2 is YSYEKL. For the CDR3, the DNA is TGCGCCAGCAGCCGCGTCACAGGGACACCCGCCTACGAGCAGTACTTC. This encodes CASSRVTGTPAYEQYF.

This clone occurred once. The chain combines TRBV28 with TRBJ2-4; D is undetermined. Between the trimmed V and J ends, which lost 3 bases and 7 bases, there was a span of 16 bases. The germline V gene encodes CDR1 MDHEN and CDR2 SYDVKM. There are 15 residues in the CDR3. This CDR3 reads CASSFILLGQNIQYF. In DNA, the CDR3 is TGTGCCAGCAGTTTCATCCTCCTCGGGCAGAACATTCAGTACTTC.

This chain uses TRBV7-9 with TRBJ2-7, with TRBD2 matching over 9 bases. CDR1 is SEHNR, CDR2 FQNEAQ, per germline (reference sequence). V was pared by 1 base and J by 3 bases, with 4 bases of the junction left unmatched. This CDR3 is built from 15 residues. CDR3 coding DNA: TGTGCCAGCAGCTTAGGTCTAGCGGGGTTCTACGAGCAGTACTTC. Translation gives CASSLGLAGFYEQYF.

The CDR3 sequence is CASGTHKETQYF. The CDR3 nucleotides are TGTGCTAGTGGGACCCACAAAGAGACCCAGTACTTC. This chain connects TRBV12-5 to TRBJ2-5; unclear D gene. Deletions cut 6 bases from V and 3 bases from J, with 8 bases between. Germline loops: CDR1 LGHNT, CDR2 FRNRAP. CDR3 length: 12 residues.

This chain uses TRBV15 with TRBJ2-1; 7 bases are shared with TRBD1. V shed 5 bases and J 7 bases; nucleotides not matched to a gene: 8. This CDR3 region has 14 residues. Germline V gene lookup returns CDR1 LNHNV and CDR2 YYDKDF (reference sequence). The CDR3 region is CATSADRSMNEQFF. The DNA for the CDR3 is TGTGCCACCAGCGCGGACAGGTCTATGAATGAGCAGTTCTTC.

The CDR3 here is CASSPFGTEAFF. The CDR3, as DNA: TGTGCCAGCTCACCATTCGGGACAGAAGCTTTCTTT. The chain recombines TRBV18 with TRBJ1-1; possible D gene TRBD1, 6 bases. Trimming stripped 2 bases from V and 8 bases from J, with 9 bases between. Per the germline V gene, CDR1 is KGHSH and CDR2 is LQKENI. The CDR3 is made up of 12 amino acids.